Below are 5 T cell receptor beta chains sequenced from a single sample in a study of tissue T cells after allogeneic stem cell transplantation. Produced via immunoSEQ multiplex PCR; TCRdb's table is partial and in-frame only. The data hold more than 20,000 clones, with 72% observed a single time. Material for sequencing was spleen. The origin of the receptors is a female BALB/c mouse in good health. The MHC haplotype of the strain is H2-d.

Concerning this clone itself: Genes and germline are mouse. The missing CDR3 end, 1 residue past where the read stops, is filled in from the germline J gene. The chain has TRBV13-2 and TRBJ2-5; 10 nucleotides match TRBD1. The junction had 3 bases not matched to a gene; V was cut back by 5 bases and J by 6 bases. Germline V gene lookup returns CDR1 NNHNN and CDR2 SYGAGS (reference sequence). The CDR3 runs 13 residues. The sequenced CDR3 bases are TGTGCCAGCGGGACAGGGGGCGAGGACACCCAGTAC. Translation: CASGTGGEDTQY. The full CDR3 sequence reads CASGTGGEDTQYF.

This clone was observed a few times. The germline and genes are mouse ones. From the germline J gene comes the end of the CDR3, since the read stops 1 residue before it. The chain is built from TRBV5 and TRBJ1-5, with D hard to call. Germline CDR1 reads LGHNA; CDR2 reads YNLKQL (reference sequence). Trimming took 0 bases from V and 3 from J, leaving 9 bases between them. CDR3 size: 15 residues. The CDR3 loop is CASSQEGDGNQAPLF. The sequenced CDR3 bases are TGTGCCAGCAGCCAAGAGGGAGACGGCAACCAGGCTCCGCTT.

Remarks on this clone: Gene names follow the mouse nomenclature. Coverage ceases 1 residue before the CDR3 finishes, and the germline J gene fills in the end. The chain uses TRBV1 and TRBJ2-7, with D unclear. The CDR3 contains 12 residues. V was trimmed by 0 bases and J by 7 bases, leaving 7 bases between them. Germline CDR1 NSQYPW, CDR2 LRSPGD (reference sequence). The CDR3 sequence is CTCSADWAEQYF. Partial CDR3 DNA: TGCACCTGCAGTGCAGATTGGGCGGAACAGTAC.

Turning to this clone: These gene names are mouse names. The CDR3 end is not reached by the read, which stops 1 residue before it; the germline J gene fills it in. The J gene is TRBJ1-6, the V gene TRBV13-2; TRBD1 aligns across 9 bases. TRBJ1-6 is an ORF; its function is uncertain. Germline V gene lookup returns CDR1 NNHNN and CDR2 SYGAGS (reference sequence). J lost 2 bases, V lost 3 bases, and 0 bases had no gene match. CDR3 length: 15 residues. CDR3 in amino acids: CASGGQGAYNSPLYF. CDR3 DNA (partial): TGTGCCAGCGGTGGACAGGGGGCCTATAATTCGCCCCTCTAC.

Worth noting for this clone: Gene and germline names: mouse. The read terminates 1 residue before the CDR3 end, so the remaining end is supplied by the germline J gene. The V call is TRBV5, the J call TRBJ2-2, with 9 bases matching TRBD2. CDR1 is LGHNA, CDR2 YNLKQL, per germline (reference sequence). The ends lost 3 bases at V and 4 bases at J; junction bases unmatched: 3. This CDR3 has 15 amino acids. The CDR3 DNA, read in part, is TGTGCCAGCAGCCACCTGGGGGGGGGCACCGGGCAGCTCTAC. Residues: CASSHLGGGTGQLY. The CDR3 as a whole reads CASSHLGGGTGQLYF.